The sequence of this TCR beta chain was determined in a study of T-cell memory formation after mild COVID-19. Whole-study results and caveats: Within pre-infection memory, some responding clones were found, suggesting cross-reactive memory joined. CM and EM subsets held most contracting CD4+ clones; EMRA held CD8+ ones.

5'RACE primed at constant segments yielded TCR alpha and TCR beta cDNA libraries bearing sample barcodes and UMIs. One entry per CDR3 protein, called by TCRdb with MiXCR from the 5' RACE reads. Among 120,000 to 150,000 distinct CDR3 sequences listed, about 19% were seen once. In this sample, this clonotype turned up once. Its antigen remains unidentified. Trimming shortened V by 5 bases and J by 4 bases, and 11 bases separated the two germline ends. The germline gives CDR1 SGHTA, CDR2 FQGNSA. The CDR3 spans 13 residues. The sample comprised PBMCs or a T cell subset sorted from them (not recorded which). The chain combines TRBV7-2 with TRBJ1-2, with D tentatively TRBD1 (5 bases). The source of this sequence is an adult woman who had mild COVID-19 (a few samples of this study predate the infection). Cell type and time point are not known. CDR3 coding DNA: TGTGCCAGCAGCCTTAATACAGGCTATGGCTACACCTTC. Residues: CASSLNTGYGYTF.